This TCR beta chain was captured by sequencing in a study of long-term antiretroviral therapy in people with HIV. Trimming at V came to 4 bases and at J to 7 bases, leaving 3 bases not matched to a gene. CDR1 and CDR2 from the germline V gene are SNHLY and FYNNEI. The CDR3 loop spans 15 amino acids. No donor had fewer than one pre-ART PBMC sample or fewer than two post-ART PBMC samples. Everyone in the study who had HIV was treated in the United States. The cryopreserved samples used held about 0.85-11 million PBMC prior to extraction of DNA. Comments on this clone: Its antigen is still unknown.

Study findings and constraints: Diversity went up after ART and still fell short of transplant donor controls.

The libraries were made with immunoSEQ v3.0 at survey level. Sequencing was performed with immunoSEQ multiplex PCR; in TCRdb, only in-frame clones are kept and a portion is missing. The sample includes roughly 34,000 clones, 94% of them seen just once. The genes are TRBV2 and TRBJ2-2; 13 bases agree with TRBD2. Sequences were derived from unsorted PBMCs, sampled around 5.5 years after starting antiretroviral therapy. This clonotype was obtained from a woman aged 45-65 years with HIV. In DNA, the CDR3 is TGTGCCAGCAGTGGACTAGCGGGGGGTGGCGGGGAGCTGTTTTTT. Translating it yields CASSGLAGGGGELFF.